The present TCR beta chain was sequenced within a study of blood T cell repertoires in COVID-19. At the level of the study: Material from acute and convalescent COVID-19 was sourced from the United States, Italy and Spain. PBMCs, B-cell-depleted T cells, or T cells were the source of the cDNA or gDNA that made up the material.

The V gene lost 6 bases and the J gene lost 1 base, with 9 bases spanning the gap. Germline loops: CDR1 SQVTM, CDR2 ANQGSEA. This CDR3 is built from 12 residues. This clone was seen a single time. Original data processing: For nucleated cells, counts were estimated from reference gene primer amplification. TCRdb's table, derived via immunoSEQ multiplex PCR, lists solely in-frame clones and lacks some. That table gives V, J and clone size, and the DNA gave D and trimming. The sample lists under 130,000 clones; approximately 83% were seen once. The sequenced sample was peripheral blood. The TCR originated in a middle-aged man with acute or convalescent COVID-19. The gene calls are TRBV29-1 and TRBJ2-5; D perhaps matches TRBD2 (5 bases). CDR3 sequence reads: CSVRTPQETQYF. The CDR3 region has the DNA TGCAGCGTCAGGACTCCCCAAGAGACCCAGTACTTC.